The clone carrying this T cell receptor (beta chain) was found a few times. This specimen belongs to a study of blood T cell repertoires in COVID-19. Here immunoSEQ multiplex PCR was the method, and the copy in TCRdb shows in-frame clones only, minus some. This table holds 200,000 to 250,000 clones, 84% found once. The CDR3 covers 14 residues. The germline V gene has CDR1 SQVTM and CDR2 ANQGSEA. The V end was cut by 2 bases, the J end by 5 bases, with 15 bases between. The source of this sequence is a man aged 50-60 years with acute or convalescent COVID-19. This chain links TRBV29-1 with TRBJ1-2; weak D call: TRBD1 (5 bases). Source material: peripheral blood. The CDR3 loop reads CSVEKGGTAYGYTF. CDR3 coding DNA: TGCAGCGTTGAAAAGGGAGGGACGGCGTATGGCTACACCTTC.